These 7 T cell receptor beta chains were all obtained from the same sample, sequenced in a study of technical replicates of blood from a few donors. Some clones are missing from TCRdb's copy, which holds only in-frame ones; the method was immunoSEQ multiplex PCR. There are under 85,000 clones in the sample; 92% occur only once, and 0.41% lies in the top ten. The sequencing input was T cells isolated from PBMCs. These receptors were taken from a human donor in good health.

This chain links TRBV5-1 with TRBJ1-4, with 7 positions matching TRBD1. Germline-derived CDR1 and CDR2 are SGHRS and YFSETQ. This CDR3 region has 15 residues. With 5 bases clipped from V and 5 bases from J, the junction kept 9 bases outside the gene matches. The CDR3: CASRLAGTVNEKLFF. CDR3 bases: TGCGCCAGCAGGTTAGCCGGGACAGTGAATGAAAAACTGTTTTTT.

The V gene is TRBV12-5, the J gene TRBJ1-5; perhaps TRBD1 as D (6 bases). CDR3 length: 17 amino acids. The V end lost 4 bases, the J end lost 6 bases, and 22 bases lay between the germline ends. CDR1 LGHNT and CDR2 FRNRAP come from the germline V gene. CDR3 DNA sequence: TGTGCTAGTGGTTCTTCCAACTCTACAGGGTTGGGTCAGCCCCAGCATTTT. It translates to CASGSSNSTGLGQPQHF.

The CDR3 DNA sequence: TGTGCCAGCAGTCTCGGGACAGGGGGCTACGAGCAGTACTTC. Amino acids: CASSLGTGGYEQYF. V gene TRBV6-1 combines with J gene TRBJ2-7; 11 bases map to TRBD1. The germline gives CDR1 MNHNS, CDR2 SASEGT. V lost 5 bases to trimming and J lost 3 bases; unmatched junction nucleotides: 3. The CDR3 loop spans 14 amino acids.

As for this clone: One junction end does not reproduce the germline sequence, and a read error may be involved. This rearrangement joins TRBV7-3 to TRBJ1-1; perhaps TRBD1 as D (6 bases). This CDR3 spans 14 amino acids. Germline lookup yields CDR1 SGHTA and CDR2 FQGTGA. The CDR3 DNA reads TGTGCCAGCAGCATAACCACAGGGATCACTGAAGCTTTCTTT. It codes for CASSITTGITEAFF. Full variable domain (outside the CDR3, taken from reference TRBV7-3 and TRBJ1-1): GAGVSQTPSNKVTEKGKYVELRCDPISGHTALYWYRQSLGQGPEFLIYFQGTGAADDSGLPNDRFFAVRPEGSVSTLKIQRTERGDSAVYLCASSITTGITEAFFGQGTRLTVV.

The CDR3 spells CASTGLAGSFYNEQFF. In DNA, the CDR3 is TGTGCCAGTACAGGACTAGCGGGTTCCTTCTACAATGAGCAGTTCTTC. The J gene is TRBJ2-1, the V gene TRBV19; TRBD2 aligns across 11 bases. Looked up from germline, CDR1 is LNHDA and CDR2 is SQIVND (reference sequence). V was clipped by 7 bases and J by 3 bases; unmatched bases: 8. The CDR3 sequence is 16 residues long.

V and J are TRBV5-1 and TRBJ1-5; D perhaps matches TRBD1 (6 bases). Per germline, CDR1 SGHRS and CDR2 YFSETQ. Trimming shortened V by 3 bases and J by 7 bases, and 17 bases separated the two germline ends. The length of the CDR3 is 15 residues. CDR3 region: CASSSGSGQKQPQHF. The CDR3 coding sequence is TGCGCCAGCAGCTCGGGCTCGGGACAAAAGCAGCCCCAGCATTTT.

V is TRBV7-9 and J is TRBJ1-2; TRBD1 might be the D (5 bases). Germline CDR1 reads SEHNR; CDR2 reads FQNEAQ (reference sequence). The CDR3 extends over 13 amino acids. V was pared by 6 bases and J by 7 bases, with 15 bases between. The CDR3 loop reads CASSLGQAPGYTF. In DNA form, the CDR3 reads TGTGCCAGCAGTTTGGGGCAAGCCCCTGGCTACACCTTC.